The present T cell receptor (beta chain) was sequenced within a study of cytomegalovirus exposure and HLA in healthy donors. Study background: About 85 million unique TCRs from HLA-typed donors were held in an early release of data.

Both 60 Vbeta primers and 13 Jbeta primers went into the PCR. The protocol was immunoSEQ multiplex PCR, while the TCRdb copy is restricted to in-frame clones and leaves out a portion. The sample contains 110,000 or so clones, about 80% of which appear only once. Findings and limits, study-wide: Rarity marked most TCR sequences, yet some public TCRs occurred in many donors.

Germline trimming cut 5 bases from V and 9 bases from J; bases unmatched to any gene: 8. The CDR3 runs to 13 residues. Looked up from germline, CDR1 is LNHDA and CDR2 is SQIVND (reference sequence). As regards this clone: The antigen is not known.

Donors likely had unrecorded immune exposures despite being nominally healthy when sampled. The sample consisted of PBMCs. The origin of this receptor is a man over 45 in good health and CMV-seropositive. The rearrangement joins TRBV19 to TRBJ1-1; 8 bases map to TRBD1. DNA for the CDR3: TGTGCCAGTAGTCCTCGGGACAGGTTGAAAGCTTTCTTT. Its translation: CASSPRDRLKAFF.